A single TCR beta chain is shown here with its context. Its binding antigen is unknown. Base qualities were left out, and no much larger clone turns up one base away. The donors were healthy, HIV-negative adults who had no recently reported acute infections or vaccinations. Every donor was a Caucasian adult living in Nashville, Tennessee, USA. Magnetic negative selection was used to enrich CD4+ T cells, after which naive cells were positively selected on CD45RA and the negative fraction became the memory subset. Blood was collected by leukapheresis, and PBMCs were isolated by Ficoll-Histopaque density gradient centrifugation and then cryopreserved in liquid nitrogen vapor phase. Analytical flow cytometry was used to check the purity and quantity of every magnetically sorted T cell population. Genomic DNA was isolated from each sorted fraction and quantified by UV absorbance on a Nanodrop 2000c. The data were taken from a study of shared clonotypes between healthy human individuals (dated by TCRdb to 2020 to 2021). As for the study more broadly: The cohort included a few men and a couple of women between 18 and 49 years of age. Different laboratories and diverse techniques were used to prepare libraries and sequence TCR repertoires, to increase sequencing depth and limit assay-specific biases. To estimate repertoire size and how much clonotype sharing occurs between individuals, the study deeply sequenced the blood TCR repertoires of roughly 5 healthy adults. Leukapheresis yielded between about 0.94 and 8.9 billion PBMCs per donor. Per donor, three plates each were used for CD4 naive and CD4 memory, two for CD8 naive, and one for CD8 memory. Results the study describes overall, beyond this receptor: Pairwise subsampling led to the expectation that sequencing depth would affect the degree of clonotype sharing among donors. Across a handful of donors, approximately 5% of naive CD4, roughly 3.8% of naive CD8, around 2.5% of memory CD4, and under 0.45% of memory CD8 clonotypes were shared. Rarefaction of sorted-subset datasets indicated incomplete sequencing despite the large sequencing depth. The genetic and exposure-history diversity represented was limited by the small number of donors. Sampling was restricted to blood, and TCR repertoires in tissue are likely to differ from TCR repertoires in blood. Clonotypes shared by all four sorted-subset donors showed higher generation probabilities than non-shared clonotypes. Naive subsets generally had larger estimated clonotype richness than memory subsets did.

TCR CDR3 regions were amplified from genomic DNA by multiplex PCR using the deep immunoSEQ assay. Extracted genomic DNA from each cell subset was spread evenly across all wells of several immunoSEQ 96-well plates, with each plate serving as a replicate. For sorted subsets, approximately 210 ng genomic DNA, equal to approximately 30,000 T cell genomes, was loaded into each replicate PCR. Purified libraries were quantified with a Qubit 3.0 fluorometer, sized on a Bioanalyzer 2100, and re-quantified with the KAPA Library Quantification kit. Each immunoSEQ 96-well plate was sequenced on its own single-read 150-cycle Illumina NextSeq 550 flow cell. The original methods were these. The immunoSEQ output contained only junctional sequences without quality scores, so filtering could not match that applied to full-length reads. To assign V/J genes and CDR3, sequences were annotated against IMGT germline references using PyIR, a Python wrapper for IgBLAST v1.9. Reads were removed for weak V/J assignments (E-value above 1e-6), missing CDR3, stop codons, out-of-frame junctions, or ambiguous translated residues. A V3J clonotype was defined by an identical inferred V gene, J gene, and CDR3 amino acid sequence. The percentage overlap between two repertoires was calculated by dividing the number of shared unique clonotypes by the size of the smaller repertoire. RTK rarefaction, the Chao1 estimator, and Recon v2.1 estimates of unobserved clonotypes were used to assess repertoire richness. Generation probabilities for all TCRbeta clonotypes obtained by the gDNA method from a few donors were computed using OLGA. TCRdb obtained this table from immuneACCESS and retained in-frame rearrangements with V and J assigned. These tables miss some clones; where compared with another copy, unresolved V genes account for less than half of the shortfall, and the remainder is unexplained. For V, J and clone size, that table is used; D and trimming come from the DNA. The sample has roughly 1,600,000 clones on record, approximately 98.5% of them singletons. The ten largest clones represent around 0.38% of the sample.

The CDR3 covers 15 residues, taking in both the cysteine and the phenylalanine. The retained sequence is limited to the CDR3, 45 bases, with the frame set at the first base. Via the germline V gene, CDR1 is SGHRS and CDR2 YFSETQ. Unmatched junction bases come to 4, with V trimmed by 4 bases and J by 1 base. This TCR was sampled from a man aged 25 to 40 in good health. Rearrangement joined TRBV5-1 to TRBJ1-3; a stretch of 8 junction bases matches TRBD1. Sequencing was done on a sample of naive CD4+ T cells sorted from blood. This sample's cell subset or site label indicates: CD45RA+ positively selected. The CDR3 loop reads CASSPRTGSGNTIYF. The nucleotide sequence reads as follows: TGCGCCAGCAGCCCCCGGACAGGGTCTGGAAACACCATATATTTT.